The source of this T cell receptor beta chain is a study of T cells after yellow fever vaccination. Germline CDR1 reads MNHEY; CDR2 reads SVGEGT. V lost 6 bases and J lost 0, with 18 bases in between. The CDR3 consists of 17 residues. As to this clonotype: The antigen is unknown.

A 5'RACE template-switching step, the method used to make TCR cDNA, added a universal primer site and UMIs. MiXCR, run by TCRdb on the 5' RACE reads, gives a single entry per CDR3 protein. The repertoire has 230,000 or so distinct CDR3 sequences, over 3% of them found once; the top ten carry around a fifth. Notes on the study in general: Within FACS-sorted repertoires, abundant clonotypes contaminating from the bulk population could be present. Re-detected after boosting: most primary clones, more than 95% of CD4 and about 85% of CD8.

The J gene is TRBJ1-5, the V gene TRBV6-2 or TRBV6-3; D is possibly TRBD1 (5 bases). This TCR was sampled from a man between 18 and 35 years old who received the YFV17D yellow fever vaccine. The sequencing used PBMCs, collected 15 days after the yellow fever booster vaccination. CDR3 DNA: TGTGCCAGCAGCTCCGGGACCATTCCTTATAGCAATCAGCCCCAGCATTTT. Amino acids: CASSSGTIPYSNQPQHF.